This entry is about one T cell receptor (beta chain). The antigen remains undetermined. The CDR3 consists of 16 residues. V shed 4 bases, J shed 4 bases, and the junction held 9 bases outside the gene matches. The V gene's germline CDR1 is MNHEY and CDR2 SMNVEV (reference sequence). Every sample yielded at least 6 million isolated PBMCs. For the second PCR, which ran for about 6 to 11 cycles, a sample-barcoded 5' primer and a J-beta primer mix were used. TCRdb re-derived calls from the 5' RACE reads in MiXCR, one entry per CDR3 protein. This table holds about 1.4 million distinct CDR3 sequences, approximately 59% found once. This entry is derived from a study of blood T cells in healthy people across ages. Study-level points and caveats: Per million T cells, TCR beta diversity dropped roughly linearly as age increased.

The sequenced sample consisted of blood. The receptor's source is a man younger than 35 in good health. This chain uses TRBV27 with TRBJ2-1, with 8 bases matching TRBD2. Written as DNA, the CDR3 is TGTGCCAGCAGTTCCGAACCTACTAGCGGATACAATGAGCAGTTCTTC. Translation: CASSSEPTSGYNEQFF.